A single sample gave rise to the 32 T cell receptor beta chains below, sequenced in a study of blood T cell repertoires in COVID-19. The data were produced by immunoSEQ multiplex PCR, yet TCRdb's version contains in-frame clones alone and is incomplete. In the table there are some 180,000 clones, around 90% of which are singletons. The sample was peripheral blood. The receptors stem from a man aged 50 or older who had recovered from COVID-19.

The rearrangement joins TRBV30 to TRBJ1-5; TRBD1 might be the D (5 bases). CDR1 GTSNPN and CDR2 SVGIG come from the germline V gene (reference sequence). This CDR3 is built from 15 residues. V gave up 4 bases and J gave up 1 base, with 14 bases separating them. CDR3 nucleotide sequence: TGTGCCTGGAATCCAGGGAGGGGAAGCAATCAGCCCCAGCATTTT. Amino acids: CAWNPGRGSNQPQHF.

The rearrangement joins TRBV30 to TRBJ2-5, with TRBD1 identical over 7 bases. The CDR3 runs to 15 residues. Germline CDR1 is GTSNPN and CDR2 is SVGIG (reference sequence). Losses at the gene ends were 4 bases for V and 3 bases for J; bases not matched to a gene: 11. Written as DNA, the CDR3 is TGTGCCTGGAAAGGAATAACGACAGGGAAAGAGACCCAGTACTTC. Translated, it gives CAWKGITTGKETQYF.

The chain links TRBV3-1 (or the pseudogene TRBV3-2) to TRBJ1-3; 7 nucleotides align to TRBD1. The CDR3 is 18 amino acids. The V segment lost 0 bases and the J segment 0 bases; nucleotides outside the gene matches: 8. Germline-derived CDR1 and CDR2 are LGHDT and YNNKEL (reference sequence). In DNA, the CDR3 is TGTGCCAGCAGCCAAGATCCCCCGGACAGGAGCTCTGGAAACACCATATATTTT. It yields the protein CASSQDPPDRSSGNTIYF.

The CDR3 sequence is CASSRWDRRNTEAFF. In DNA form, the CDR3 reads TGTGCCAGCAGTCGGTGGGACAGGAGGAACACTGAAGCTTTCTTT. J is TRBJ1-1 and V is TRBV27, with 8 bases identical to TRBD1. CDR1 is MNHEY and CDR2 is SMNVEV in the germline V gene (reference sequence). V lost 5 bases, J lost 1 base, and 6 bases stayed unmatched. This CDR3 has 15 residues.

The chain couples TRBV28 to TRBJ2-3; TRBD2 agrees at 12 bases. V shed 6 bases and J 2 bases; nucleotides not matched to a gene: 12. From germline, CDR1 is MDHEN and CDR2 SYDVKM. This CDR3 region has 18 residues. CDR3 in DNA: TGTGCCAGCAGCTCCTCCTCGAGACTAGCGGGGGCCACAGATACGCAGTATTTT. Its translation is CASSSSSRLAGATDTQYF.

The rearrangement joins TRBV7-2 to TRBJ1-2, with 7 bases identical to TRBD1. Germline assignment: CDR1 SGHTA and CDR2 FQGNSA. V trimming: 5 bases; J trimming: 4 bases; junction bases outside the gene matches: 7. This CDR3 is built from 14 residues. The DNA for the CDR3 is TGTGCCAGCAGCCCTCAGACAGGGCCCTATGGCTACACCTTC. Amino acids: CASSPQTGPYGYTF.

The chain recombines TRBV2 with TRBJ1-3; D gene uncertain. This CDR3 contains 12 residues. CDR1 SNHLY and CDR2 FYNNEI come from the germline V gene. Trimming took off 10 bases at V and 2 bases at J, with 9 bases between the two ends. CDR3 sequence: CAIGQTGNTIYF. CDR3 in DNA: TGTGCCATTGGGCAGACTGGAAACACCATATATTTT.

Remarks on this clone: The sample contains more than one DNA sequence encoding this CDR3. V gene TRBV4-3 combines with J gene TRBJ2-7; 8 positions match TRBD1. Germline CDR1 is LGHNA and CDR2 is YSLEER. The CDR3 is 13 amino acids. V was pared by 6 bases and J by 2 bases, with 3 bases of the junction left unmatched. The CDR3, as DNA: TGCGCCAGCAGTCAGGACAGGGCCTACGAGCAGTACTTC. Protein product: CASSQDRAYEQYF.

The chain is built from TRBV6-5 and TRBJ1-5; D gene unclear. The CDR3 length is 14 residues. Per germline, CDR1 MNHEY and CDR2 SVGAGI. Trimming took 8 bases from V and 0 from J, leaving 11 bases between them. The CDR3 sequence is CASRVGYSNQPQHF. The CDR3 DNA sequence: TGTGCCAGCCGCGTCGGGTATAGCAATCAGCCCCAGCATTTT.

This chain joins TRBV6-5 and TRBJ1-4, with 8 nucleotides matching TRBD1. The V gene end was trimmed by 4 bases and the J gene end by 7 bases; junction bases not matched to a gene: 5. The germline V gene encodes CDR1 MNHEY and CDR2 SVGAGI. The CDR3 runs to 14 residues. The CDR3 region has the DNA TGTGCCAGCAGTTCAGTCAGGGGGCGTGAAAAACTGTTTTTT. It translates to CASSSVRGREKLFF.

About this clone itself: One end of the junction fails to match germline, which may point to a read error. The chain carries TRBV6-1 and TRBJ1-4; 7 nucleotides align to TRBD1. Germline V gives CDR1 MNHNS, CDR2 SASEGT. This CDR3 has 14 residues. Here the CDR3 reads CASREDRVVEKLFF. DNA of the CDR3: TGTGCCAGCAGGGAAGACAGGGTGGTTGAAAAACTGTTTTTT.

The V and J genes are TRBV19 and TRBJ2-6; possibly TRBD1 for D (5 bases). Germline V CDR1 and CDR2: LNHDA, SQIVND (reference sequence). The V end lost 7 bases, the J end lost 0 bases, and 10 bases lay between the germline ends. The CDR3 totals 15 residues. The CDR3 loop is CASTKTDSGANVLTF. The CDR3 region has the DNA TGTGCCAGTACCAAGACAGACTCTGGGGCCAACGTCCTGACTTTC. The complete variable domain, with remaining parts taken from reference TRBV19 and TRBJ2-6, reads DGGITQSPKYLFRKEGQNVTLSCEQNLNHDAMYWYRQDPGQGLRLIYYSQIVNDFQKGDIAEGYSVSREKKESFPLTVTSAQKNPTAFYLCASTKTDSGANVLTFGAGSRLTVL.

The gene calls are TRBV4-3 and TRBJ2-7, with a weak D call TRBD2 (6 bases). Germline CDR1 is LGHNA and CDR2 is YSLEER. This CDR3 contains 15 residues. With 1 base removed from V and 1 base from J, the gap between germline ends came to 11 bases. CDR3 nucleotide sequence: TGCGCCAGCAGCCAAGGTTCAGGAGGGTCCTACGAGCAGTACTTC. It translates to CASSQGSGGSYEQYF.

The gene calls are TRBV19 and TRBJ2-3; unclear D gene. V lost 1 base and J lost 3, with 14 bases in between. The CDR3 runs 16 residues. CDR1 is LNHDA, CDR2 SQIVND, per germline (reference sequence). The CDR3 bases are TGTGCCAGTAGTATAGTCCGGAATCCTAGGACAGATACGCAGTATTTT. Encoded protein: CASSIVRNPRTDTQYF.

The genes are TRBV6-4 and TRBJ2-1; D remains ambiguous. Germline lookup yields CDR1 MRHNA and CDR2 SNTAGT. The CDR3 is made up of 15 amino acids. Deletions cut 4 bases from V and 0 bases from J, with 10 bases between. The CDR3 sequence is CASSVAPSSYNEQFF. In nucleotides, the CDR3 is TGTGCCAGCAGTGTCGCACCGAGCTCCTACAATGAGCAGTTCTTC.

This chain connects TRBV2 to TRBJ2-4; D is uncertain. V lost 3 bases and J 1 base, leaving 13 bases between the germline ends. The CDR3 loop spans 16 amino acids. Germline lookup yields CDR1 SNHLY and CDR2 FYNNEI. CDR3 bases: TGTGCCAGCAGTGAGGCCGCCCAAGTGGCCAAAAACATTCAGTACTTC. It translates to CASSEAAQVAKNIQYF.

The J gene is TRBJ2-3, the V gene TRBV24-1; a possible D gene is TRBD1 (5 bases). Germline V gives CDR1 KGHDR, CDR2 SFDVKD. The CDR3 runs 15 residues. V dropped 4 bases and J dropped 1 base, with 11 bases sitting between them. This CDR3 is CATSEARTRTDTQYF. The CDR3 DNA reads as TGTGCCACCAGTGAAGCCCGGACACGCACAGATACGCAGTATTTT.

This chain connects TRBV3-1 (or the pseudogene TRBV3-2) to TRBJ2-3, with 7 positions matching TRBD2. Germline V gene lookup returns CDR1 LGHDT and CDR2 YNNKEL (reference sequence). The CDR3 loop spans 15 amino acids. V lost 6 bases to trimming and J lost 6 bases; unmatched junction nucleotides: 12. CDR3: CASRPGRLAPDTQYF. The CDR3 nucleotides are TGTGCCAGCAGACCAGGACGACTAGCCCCGGATACGCAGTATTTT.

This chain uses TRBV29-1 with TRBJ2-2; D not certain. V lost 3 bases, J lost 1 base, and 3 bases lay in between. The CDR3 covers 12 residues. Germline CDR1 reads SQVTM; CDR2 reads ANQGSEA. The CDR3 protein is CSVDQNTGELFF. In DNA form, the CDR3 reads TGCAGCGTTGATCAGAACACCGGGGAGCTGTTTTTT.

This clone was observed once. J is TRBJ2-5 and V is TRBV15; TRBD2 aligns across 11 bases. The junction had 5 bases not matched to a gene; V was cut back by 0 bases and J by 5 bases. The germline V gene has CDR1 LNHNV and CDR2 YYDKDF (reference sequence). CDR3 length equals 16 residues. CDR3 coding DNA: TGTGCCACCAGCAGAGAACTAGCGGGAGTAGGGGAGACCCAGTACTTC. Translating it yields CATSRELAGVGETQYF.

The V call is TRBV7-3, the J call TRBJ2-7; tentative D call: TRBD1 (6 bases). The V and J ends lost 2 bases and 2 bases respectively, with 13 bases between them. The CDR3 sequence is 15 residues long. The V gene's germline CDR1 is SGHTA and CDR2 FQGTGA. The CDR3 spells CASSLGGGPTYEQYF. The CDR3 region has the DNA TGTGCCAGCAGCTTAGGTGGGGGCCCCACCTACGAGCAGTACTTC.

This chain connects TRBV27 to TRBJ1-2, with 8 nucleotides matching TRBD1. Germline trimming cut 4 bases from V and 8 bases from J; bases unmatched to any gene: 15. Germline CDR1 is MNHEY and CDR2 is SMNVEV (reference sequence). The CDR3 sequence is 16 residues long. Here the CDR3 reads CASSSRLDRGPSGYTF. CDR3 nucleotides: TGTGCCAGCAGTTCTCGACTTGACAGGGGCCCGAGCGGCTACACCTTC.

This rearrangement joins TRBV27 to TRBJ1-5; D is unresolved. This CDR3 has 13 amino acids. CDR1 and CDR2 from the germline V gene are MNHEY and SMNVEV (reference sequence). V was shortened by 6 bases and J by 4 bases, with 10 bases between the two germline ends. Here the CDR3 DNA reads TGTGCCAGCAGCCGGCGGACTAATCAGCCCCAGCATTTT. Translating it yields CASSRRTNQPQHF.

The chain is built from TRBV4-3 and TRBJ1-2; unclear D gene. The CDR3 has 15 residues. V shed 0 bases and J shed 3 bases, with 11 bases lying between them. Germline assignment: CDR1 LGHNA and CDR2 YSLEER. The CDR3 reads CASSQDRSGDYGYTF. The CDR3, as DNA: TGCGCCAGCAGCCAAGACAGGTCTGGCGACTATGGCTACACCTTC.

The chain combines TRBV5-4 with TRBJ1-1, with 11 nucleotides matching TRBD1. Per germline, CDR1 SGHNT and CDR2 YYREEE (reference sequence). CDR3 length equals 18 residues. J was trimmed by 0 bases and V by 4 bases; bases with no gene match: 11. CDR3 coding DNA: TGTGCCAGCAGCCATGGACAGGGGGCCTCACTTATGAACACTGAAGCTTTCTTT. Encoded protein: CASSHGQGASLMNTEAFF.

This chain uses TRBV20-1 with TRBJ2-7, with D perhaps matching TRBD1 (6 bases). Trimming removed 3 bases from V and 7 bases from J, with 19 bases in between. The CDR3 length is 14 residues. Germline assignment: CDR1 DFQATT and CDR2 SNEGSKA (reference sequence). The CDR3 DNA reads TGCAGTGCTAGTACGGACAGTCCTTCTCGTGAGCAGTACTTC. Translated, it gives CSASTDSPSREQYF.

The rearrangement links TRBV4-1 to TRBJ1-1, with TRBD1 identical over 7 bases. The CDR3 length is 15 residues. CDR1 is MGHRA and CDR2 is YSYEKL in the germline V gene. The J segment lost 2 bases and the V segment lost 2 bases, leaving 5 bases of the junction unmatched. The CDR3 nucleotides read TGCGCCAGCAGCCAAATACAGGGGATCAACACTGAAGCTTTCTTT. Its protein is CASSQIQGINTEAFF.

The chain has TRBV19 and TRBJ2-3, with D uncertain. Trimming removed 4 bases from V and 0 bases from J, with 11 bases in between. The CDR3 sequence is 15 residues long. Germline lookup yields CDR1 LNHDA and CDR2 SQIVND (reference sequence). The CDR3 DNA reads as TGTGCCAGTAGTAGGTCGCGTCATAGCACAGATACGCAGTATTTT. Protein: CASSRSRHSTDTQYF. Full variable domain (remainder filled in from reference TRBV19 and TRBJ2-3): DGGITQSPKYLFRKEGQNVTLSCEQNLNHDAMYWYRQDPGQGLRLIYYSQIVNDFQKGDIAEGYSVSREKKESFPLTVTSAQKNPTAFYLCASSRSRHSTDTQYFGPGTRLTVL.

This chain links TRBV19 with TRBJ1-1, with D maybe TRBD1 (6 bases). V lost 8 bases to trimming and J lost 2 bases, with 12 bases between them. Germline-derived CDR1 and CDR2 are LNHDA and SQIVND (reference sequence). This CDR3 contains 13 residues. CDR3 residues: CASFSGGNTEAFF. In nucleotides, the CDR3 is TGTGCCAGTTTCTCGGGGGGCAACACTGAAGCTTTCTTT.

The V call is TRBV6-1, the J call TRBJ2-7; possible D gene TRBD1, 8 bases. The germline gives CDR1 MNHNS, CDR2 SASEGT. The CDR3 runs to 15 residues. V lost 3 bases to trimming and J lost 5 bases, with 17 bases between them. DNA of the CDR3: TGTGCCAGCAGTGAGGACTGGACAGGGACTAACGAGCAGTACTTC. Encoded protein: CASSEDWTGTNEQYF.

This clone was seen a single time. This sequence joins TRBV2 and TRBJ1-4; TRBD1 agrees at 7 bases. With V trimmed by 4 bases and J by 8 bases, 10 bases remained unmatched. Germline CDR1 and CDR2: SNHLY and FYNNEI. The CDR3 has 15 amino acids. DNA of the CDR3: TGTGCCAGCAGTGCCATGACAGGGTTAGGGGAAAAACTGTTTTTT. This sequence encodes CASSAMTGLGEKLFF.

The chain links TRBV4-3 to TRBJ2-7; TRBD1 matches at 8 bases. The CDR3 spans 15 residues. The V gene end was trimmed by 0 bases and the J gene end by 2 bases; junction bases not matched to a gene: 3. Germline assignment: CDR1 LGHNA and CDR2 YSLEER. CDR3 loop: CASSQDNRGAYEQYF. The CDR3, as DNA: TGCGCCAGCAGCCAAGATAACAGGGGGGCCTACGAGCAGTACTTC.